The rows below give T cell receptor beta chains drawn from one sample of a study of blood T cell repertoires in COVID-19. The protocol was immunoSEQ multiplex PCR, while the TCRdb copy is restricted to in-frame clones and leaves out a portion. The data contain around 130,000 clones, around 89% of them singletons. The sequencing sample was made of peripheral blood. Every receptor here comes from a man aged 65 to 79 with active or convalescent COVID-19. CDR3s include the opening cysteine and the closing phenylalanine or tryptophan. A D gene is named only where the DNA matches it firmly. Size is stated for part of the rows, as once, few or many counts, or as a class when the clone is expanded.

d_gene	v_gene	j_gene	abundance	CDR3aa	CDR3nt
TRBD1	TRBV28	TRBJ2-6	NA	CASSSGTESSGANVLTF	TGTGCCAGCAGCTCCGGGACAGAGAGCTCTGGGGCCAACGTCCTGACTTTC
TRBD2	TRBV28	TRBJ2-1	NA	CASKLAGAYNEQFF	TGTGCCAGCAAGCTAGCGGGAGCCTACAATGAGCAGTTCTTC
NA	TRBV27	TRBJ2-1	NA	CASSRRAEPSYNEQFF	TGTGCCAGCAGTCGAAGAGCGGAGCCCTCCTACAATGAGCAGTTCTTC
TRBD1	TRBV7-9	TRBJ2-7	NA	CASSFGNRGEPYEQYF	TGTGCCAGCAGCTTTGGGAACAGGGGGGAACCCTACGAGCAGTACTTC
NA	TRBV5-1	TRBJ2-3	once	CASSPGRGTTDTQYF	TGCGCCAGCAGCCCAGGGAGGGGGACTACAGATACGCAGTATTTT
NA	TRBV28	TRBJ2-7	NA	CASSLLSSYEQYF	TGTGCCAGCAGCTTACTCAGCTCCTACGAGCAGTACTTC
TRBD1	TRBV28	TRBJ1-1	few	CASTGTGFPNTEAFF	TGTGCCAGCACGGGGACAGGCTTCCCAAACACTGAAGCTTTCTTT
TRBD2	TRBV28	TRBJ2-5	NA	CASSLAGLGETQYF	TGTGCCAGCAGTCTAGCGGGCCTTGGAGAGACCCAGTACTTC
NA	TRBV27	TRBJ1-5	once	CASSLLAGERNQPQHF	TGTGCCAGCAGTTTATTGGCAGGGGAGAGGAATCAGCCCCAGCATTTT
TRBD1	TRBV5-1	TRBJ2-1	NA	CASSLGATGLNEQFF	TGCGCCAGCAGCCTGGGGGCGACAGGGCTCAATGAGCAGTTCTTC
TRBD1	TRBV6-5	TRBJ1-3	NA	CASRTGSGNTIYF	TGTGCCAGCAGGACAGGGTCCGGAAACACCATATATTTT
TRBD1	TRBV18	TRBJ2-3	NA	CASSPSTGALGTDTQYF	TGTGCCAGCTCACCAAGTACAGGGGCACTTGGCACAGATACGCAGTATTTT
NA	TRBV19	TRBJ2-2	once	CASRGRDTGELFF	TGTGCCAGTAGGGGGAGAGACACCGGGGAGCTGTTTTTT
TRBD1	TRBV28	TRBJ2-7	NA	CASAPARTGYEQYF	TGTGCCAGCGCTCCGGCCCGGACAGGGTACGAGCAGTACTTC
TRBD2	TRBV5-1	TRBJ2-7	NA	CASSLGWAVGGSLYEQYF	TGCGCCAGCAGCCTTGGGTGGGCTGTTGGCGGGAGTCTCTACGAGCAGTACTTC
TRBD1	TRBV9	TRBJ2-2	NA	CASSVGDRVLPGELFF	TGTGCCAGCAGCGTAGGGGACAGGGTTCTGCCCGGGGAGCTGTTTTTT
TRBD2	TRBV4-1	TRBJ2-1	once	CASSQDITSGSVGFF	TGCGCCAGCAGCCAAGATATAACTAGCGGGAGCGTAGGGTTCTTC
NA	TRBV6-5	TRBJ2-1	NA	CASTATRSNEQFF	TGTGCCAGCACCGCCACAAGATCTAATGAGCAGTTCTTC
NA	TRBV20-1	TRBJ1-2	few	CSAPSSGSYTF	TGCAGTGCCCCCTCGTCCGGGAGCTACACCTTC
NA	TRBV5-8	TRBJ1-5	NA	CASSLGAVGANQPQHF	TGTGCCAGCAGCTTGGGGGCCGTTGGGGCCAATCAGCCCCAGCATTTT
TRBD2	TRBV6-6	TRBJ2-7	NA	CASSRSLAASYEQYF	TGTGCCAGCAGTAGATCTCTAGCGGCCTCCTACGAGCAGTACTTC
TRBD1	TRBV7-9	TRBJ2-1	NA	CASSFRDRAPYSSYNEQFF	TGTGCCAGCAGCTTCCGGGACAGGGCACCTTACAGCTCCTACAATGAGCAGTTCTTC
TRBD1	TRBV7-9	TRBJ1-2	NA	CASSSDRGQNYGYTF	TGTGCCAGCAGCTCCGACAGGGGGCAGAACTATGGCTACACCTTC
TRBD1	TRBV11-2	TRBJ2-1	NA	CASSSFRTGMNEQFF	TGTGCCAGCAGCTCATTCAGGACAGGGATGAATGAGCAGTTCTTC
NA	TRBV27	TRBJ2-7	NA	CASSSVGQNYEQYF	TGTGCCAGCAGTTCCGTGGGACAAAACTACGAGCAGTACTTC
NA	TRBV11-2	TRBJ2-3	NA	CASSLVTGGGLADTQYF	TGTGCCAGCAGCTTAGTCACCGGGGGAGGTCTGGCAGATACGCAGTATTTT
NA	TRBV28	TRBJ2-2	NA	CASTLGQGGYMELFF	TGTGCCAGCACCTTAGGACAAGGAGGGTATATGGAGCTGTTTTTT
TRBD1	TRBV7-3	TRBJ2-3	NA	CASSLGTGIGTDTQYF	TGTGCCAGCAGCCTCGGGACAGGGATTGGCACAGATACGCAGTATTTT
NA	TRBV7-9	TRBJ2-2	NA	CASSLAGDTGELFF	TGTGCCAGCAGCTTAGCGGGAGACACCGGGGAGCTGTTTTTT
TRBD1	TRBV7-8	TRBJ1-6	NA	CASSLGTGTGGSPLHF	TGTGCCAGCAGCTTAGGGACAGGAACGGGCGGTTCACCCCTCCACTTT
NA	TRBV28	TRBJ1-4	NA	CASSFARTNEKLFF	TGTGCCAGCAGTTTTGCCAGAACTAATGAAAAACTGTTTTTT
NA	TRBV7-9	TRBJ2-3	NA	CASSLNRETAGTDTQYF	TGTGCCAGCAGCTTAAACAGAGAGACCGCTGGCACAGATACGCAGTATTTT
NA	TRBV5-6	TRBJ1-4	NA	CASSLTGSGEKLFF	TGTGCCAGCAGCTTGACAGGGTCGGGGGAAAAACTGTTTTTT
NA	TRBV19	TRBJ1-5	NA	CASSPSSGEWRSNQPQHF	TGTGCCAGTAGTCCATCCTCGGGGGAGTGGAGGAGCAATCAGCCCCAGCATTTT
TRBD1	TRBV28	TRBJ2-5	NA	CASSPGGQGLETQYF	TGTGCCAGCAGCCCAGGGGGACAGGGTTTGGAGACCCAGTACTTC
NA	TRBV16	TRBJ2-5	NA	CASTRRGWRGETQYF	TGTGCCAGCACCCGACGGGGGTGGAGAGGAGAGACCCAGTACTTC
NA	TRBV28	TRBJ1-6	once	CASSFSGINSPLHF	TGTGCCAGCAGTTTTTCAGGGATCAATTCACCCCTCCACTTT
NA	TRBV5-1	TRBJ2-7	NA	CASSQGGGAAVEQYF	TGCGCCAGCAGCCAAGGAGGAGGAGCTGCCGTCGAGCAGTACTTC
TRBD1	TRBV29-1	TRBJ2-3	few	CSVADRGKKDTQYF	TGCAGCGTTGCGGACAGGGGGAAGAAGGATACGCAGTATTTT
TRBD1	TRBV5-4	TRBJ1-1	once	CASSTTGYAVGTEAFF	TGTGCCAGCAGCACGACAGGGTACGCAGTTGGGACTGAAGCTTTCTTT
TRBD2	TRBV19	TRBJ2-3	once	CASIRGLAGPTDTQYF	TGTGCCAGTATCCGTGGCTTAGCGGGCCCCACAGATACGCAGTATTTT
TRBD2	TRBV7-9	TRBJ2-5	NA	CASSLTGGETQYF	TGTGCCAGCAGCTTAACGGGGGGAGAGACCCAGTACTTC
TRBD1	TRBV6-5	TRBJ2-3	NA	CASDRVGNTDTQYF	TGTGCCAGCGACAGGGTCGGGAACACAGATACGCAGTATTTT
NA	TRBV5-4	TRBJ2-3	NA	CASSSGGGYTDTQYF	TGTGCCAGCAGCTCTGGGGGGGGCTACACAGATACGCAGTATTTT
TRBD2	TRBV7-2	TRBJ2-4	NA	CASSSLAGLAKNIQYF	TGTGCCAGCAGCTCCCTAGCGGGTCTAGCCAAAAACATTCAGTACTTC
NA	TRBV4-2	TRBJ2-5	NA	CASSQVAALGETQYF	TGTGCCAGCAGCCAAGTAGCGGCCCTGGGGGAGACCCAGTACTTC
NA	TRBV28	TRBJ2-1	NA	CASSPSYGGGYNEQFF	TGTGCCAGCAGTCCCAGTTATGGGGGCGGCTACAATGAGCAGTTCTTC
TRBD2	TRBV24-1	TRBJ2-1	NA	CATSGTSGVLNEQFF	TGTGCCACCAGTGGTACTAGCGGGGTTTTAAATGAGCAGTTCTTC
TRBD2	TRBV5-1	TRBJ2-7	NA	CASSLAGGYYEQYF	TGCGCCAGCAGCTTGGCGGGGGGATACTACGAGCAGTACTTC
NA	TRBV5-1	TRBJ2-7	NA	CASSGGTGSYEQYF	TGCGCCAGCAGCGGGGGGACGGGATCCTACGAGCAGTACTTC
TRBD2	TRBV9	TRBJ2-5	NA	CASSVATGREGRETQYF	TGTGCCAGCAGCGTAGCTACGGGGCGGGAGGGCCGAGAGACCCAGTACTTC
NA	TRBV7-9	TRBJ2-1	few	CASSRDPGVKDEQFF	TGTGCCAGCAGCCGAGACCCGGGGGTTAAGGATGAGCAGTTCTTC
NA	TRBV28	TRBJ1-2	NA	CASSLSSDYGYTF	TGTGCCAGCAGTTTATCGTCAGACTATGGCTACACCTTC
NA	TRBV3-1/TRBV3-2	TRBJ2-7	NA	CASSQGITLPSYEQYF	TGTGCCAGCAGCCAAGGAATTACATTACCATCCTACGAGCAGTACTTC
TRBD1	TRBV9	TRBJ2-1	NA	CASSRGRTDRAAEQFF	TGTGCCAGCAGCCGCGGTAGGACGGACAGGGCGGCTGAGCAGTTCTTC